This entry is about one T cell receptor beta chain. Germline V gene sequence: CDR1 MNHEY, CDR2 SVGEGT. The V end was cut by 6 bases, the J end by 5 bases, with 25 bases between. CDR3 length equals 17 residues. This sample was included in a study of blood T cell repertoires in COVID-19. Looking at the study overall: There were acute and convalescent COVID-19 samples, and they came from the United States, Italy and Spain. T cells, B-cell-depleted T cells, or PBMCs provided the cDNA or gDNA that served as material.

The authors' processing: Reference gene primer amplification yielded estimated nucleated cell counts. The assay was immunoSEQ multiplex PCR, and TCRdb's table has in-frame clones only and misses some. The V and J calls and clone size were taken over from that table, and D and trimming were inferred from the DNA. The sample shows about 210,000 clones, approximately 85% of them seen only once. The receptor comes from a woman of 80 years or more with acute or convalescent COVID-19. The V call is TRBV6-2 or TRBV6-3, the J call TRBJ1-1; D is possibly TRBD1 (5 bases). Source material: peripheral blood. The CDR3 loop is CASSPIPRVAWRTEAFF. DNA for the CDR3: TGTGCCAGCAGCCCGATCCCCAGGGTCGCCTGGCGGACTGAAGCTTTCTTT.